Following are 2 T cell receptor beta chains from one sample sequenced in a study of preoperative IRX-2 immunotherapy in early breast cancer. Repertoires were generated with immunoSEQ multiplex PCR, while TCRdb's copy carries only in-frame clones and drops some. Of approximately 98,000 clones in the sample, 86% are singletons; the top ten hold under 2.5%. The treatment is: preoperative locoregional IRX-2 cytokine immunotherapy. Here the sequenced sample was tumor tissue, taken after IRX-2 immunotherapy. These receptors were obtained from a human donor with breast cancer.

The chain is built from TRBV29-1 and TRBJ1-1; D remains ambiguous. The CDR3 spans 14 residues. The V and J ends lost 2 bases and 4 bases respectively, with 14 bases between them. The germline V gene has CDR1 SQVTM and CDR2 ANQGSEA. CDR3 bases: TGCAGCGTTGAACGCGGGCGGTGGGGCACTGAAGCTTTCTTT. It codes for CSVERGRWGTEAFF.

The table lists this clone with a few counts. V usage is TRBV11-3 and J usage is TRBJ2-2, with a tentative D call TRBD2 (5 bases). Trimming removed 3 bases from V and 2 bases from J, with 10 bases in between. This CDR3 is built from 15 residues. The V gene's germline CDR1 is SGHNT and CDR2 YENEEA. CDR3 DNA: TGTGCCAGCAGCTTGGGTGGACTCAACACCGGGGAGCTGTTTTTT. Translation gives CASSLGGLNTGELFF.